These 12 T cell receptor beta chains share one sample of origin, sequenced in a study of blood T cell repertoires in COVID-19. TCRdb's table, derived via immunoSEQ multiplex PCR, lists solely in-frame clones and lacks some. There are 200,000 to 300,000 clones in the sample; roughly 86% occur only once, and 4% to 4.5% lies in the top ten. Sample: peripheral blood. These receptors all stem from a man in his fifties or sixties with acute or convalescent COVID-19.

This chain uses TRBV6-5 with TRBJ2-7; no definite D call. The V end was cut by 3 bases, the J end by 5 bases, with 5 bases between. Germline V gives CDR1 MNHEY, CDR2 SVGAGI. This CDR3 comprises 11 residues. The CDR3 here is CASSYYNEQYF. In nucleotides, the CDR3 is TGTGCCAGCAGTTATTACAACGAGCAGTACTTC.

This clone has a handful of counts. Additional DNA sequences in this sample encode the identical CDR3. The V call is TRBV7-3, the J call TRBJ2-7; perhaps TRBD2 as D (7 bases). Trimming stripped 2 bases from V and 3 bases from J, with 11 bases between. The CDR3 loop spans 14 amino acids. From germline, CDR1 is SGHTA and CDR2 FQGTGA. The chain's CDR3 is CASSLQGRDYEQYF. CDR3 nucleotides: TGTGCCAGCAGCTTACAGGGGAGGGACTACGAGCAGTACTTC.

CDR3 DNA: TGTGCCAGTAGTATAGGTGGGCTATCATCCTACGAGCAGTACTTC. Translating it yields CASSIGGLSSYEQYF. This sequence joins TRBV19 and TRBJ2-7; no reliable D call. V shed 1 base and J shed 1 base, with 11 bases lying between them. The CDR3 runs to 15 residues. Per the germline V gene, CDR1 is LNHDA and CDR2 is SQIVND (reference sequence).

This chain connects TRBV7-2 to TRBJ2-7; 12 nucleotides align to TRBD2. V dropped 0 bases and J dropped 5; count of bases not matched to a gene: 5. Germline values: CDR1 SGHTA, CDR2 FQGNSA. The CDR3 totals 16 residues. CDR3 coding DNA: TGTGCCAGCAGCTTAGCGAGGACTAGCGGGACAAACGAGCAGTACTTC. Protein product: CASSLARTSGTNEQYF.

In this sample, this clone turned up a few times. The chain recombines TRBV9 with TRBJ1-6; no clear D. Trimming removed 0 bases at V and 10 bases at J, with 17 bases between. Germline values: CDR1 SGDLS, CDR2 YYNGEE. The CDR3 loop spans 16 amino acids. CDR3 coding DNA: TGTGCCAGCAGCGTAGAGGCGACCCCTTGGAGCTCACCCCTCCACTTT. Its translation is CASSVEATPWSSPLHF.

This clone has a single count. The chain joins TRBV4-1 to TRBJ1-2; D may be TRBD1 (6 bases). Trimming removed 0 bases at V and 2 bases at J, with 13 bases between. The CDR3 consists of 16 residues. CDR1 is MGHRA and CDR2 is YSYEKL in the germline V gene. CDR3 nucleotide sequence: TGCGCCAGCAGCCAAGATCCAACAGGGCCAAACTATGGCTACACCTTC. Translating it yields CASSQDPTGPNYGYTF.

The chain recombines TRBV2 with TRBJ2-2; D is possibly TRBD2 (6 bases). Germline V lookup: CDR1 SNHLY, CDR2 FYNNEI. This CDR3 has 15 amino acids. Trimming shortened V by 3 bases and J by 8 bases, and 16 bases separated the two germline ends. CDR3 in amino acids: CASSDGTFGTGELFF. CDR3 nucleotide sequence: TGTGCCAGCAGTGACGGGACTTTTGGGACGGGGGAGCTGTTTTTT.

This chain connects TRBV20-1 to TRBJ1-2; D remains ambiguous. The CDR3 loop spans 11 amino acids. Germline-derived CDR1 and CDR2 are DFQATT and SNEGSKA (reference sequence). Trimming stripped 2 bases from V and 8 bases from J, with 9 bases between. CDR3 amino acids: CSARPEGGYTF. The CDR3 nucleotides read TGCAGTGCTAGACCTGAGGGAGGCTACACCTTC.

CDR3 sequence reads: CASNLTGAGYGYTF. CDR3 nucleotides: TGTGCCAGCAATTTAACAGGGGCTGGCTATGGCTACACCTTC. This chain joins TRBV21-1 and TRBJ1-2; the D call TRBD1 from the table was never checked on the DNA. TRBV21-1 is designated a pseudogene. The CDR3 covers 14 residues.

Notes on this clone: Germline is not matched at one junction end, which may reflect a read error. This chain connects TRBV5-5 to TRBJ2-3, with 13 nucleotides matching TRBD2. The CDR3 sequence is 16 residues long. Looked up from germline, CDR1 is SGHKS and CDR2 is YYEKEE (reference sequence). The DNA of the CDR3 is TGTGCCAGCAGGTTGGGACTAGCGGGGACCACAGATACGCAGTATTTT. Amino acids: CASRLGLAGTTDTQYF. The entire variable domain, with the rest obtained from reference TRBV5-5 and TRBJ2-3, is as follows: DAGVTQSPTHLIKTRGQQVTLRCSPISGHKSVSWYQQVLGQGPQFIFQYYEKEERGRGNFPDRFSARQFPNYSSELNVNALLLGDSALYLCASRLGLAGTTDTQYFGPGTRLTVL.

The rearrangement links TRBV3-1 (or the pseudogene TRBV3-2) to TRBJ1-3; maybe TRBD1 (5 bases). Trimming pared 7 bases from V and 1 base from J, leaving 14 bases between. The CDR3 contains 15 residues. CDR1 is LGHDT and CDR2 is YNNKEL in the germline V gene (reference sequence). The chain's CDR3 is CASTPWGGSGNTIYF. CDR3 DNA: TGTGCCAGCACCCCCTGGGGGGGGTCTGGAAACACCATATATTTT.

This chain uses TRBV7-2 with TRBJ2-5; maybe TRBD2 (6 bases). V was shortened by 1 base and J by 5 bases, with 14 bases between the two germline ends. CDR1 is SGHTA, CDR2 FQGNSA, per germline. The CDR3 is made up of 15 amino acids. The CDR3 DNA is TGTGCCAGCAGCTTAGATCGGAGGGCCTTGGAGACCCAGTACTTC. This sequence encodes CASSLDRRALETQYF. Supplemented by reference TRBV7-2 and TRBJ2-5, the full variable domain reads GAGVSQSPSNKVTEKGKDVELRCDPISGHTALYWYRQSLGQGLEFLIYFQGNSAPDKSGLPSDRFSAERTGGSVSTLTIQRTQQEDSAVYLCASSLDRRALETQYFGPGTRLLVL.